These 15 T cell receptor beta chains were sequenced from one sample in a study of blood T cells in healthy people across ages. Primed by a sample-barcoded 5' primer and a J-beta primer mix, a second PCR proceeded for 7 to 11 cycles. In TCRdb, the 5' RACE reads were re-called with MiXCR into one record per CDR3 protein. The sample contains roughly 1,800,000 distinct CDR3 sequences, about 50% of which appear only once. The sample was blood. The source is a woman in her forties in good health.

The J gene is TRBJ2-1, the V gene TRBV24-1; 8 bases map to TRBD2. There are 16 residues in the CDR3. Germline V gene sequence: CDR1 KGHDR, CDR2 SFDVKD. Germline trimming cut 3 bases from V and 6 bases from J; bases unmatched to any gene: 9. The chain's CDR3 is CATSDPSGGASNEQFF. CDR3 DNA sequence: TGTGCCACCAGTGATCCGAGCGGGGGAGCTTCCAATGAGCAGTTCTTC.

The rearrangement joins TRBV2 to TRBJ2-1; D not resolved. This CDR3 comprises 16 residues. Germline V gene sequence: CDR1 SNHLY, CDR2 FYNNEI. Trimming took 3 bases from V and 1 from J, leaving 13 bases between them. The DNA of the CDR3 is TGTGCCAGCAGTGAGTGGGGTGTCGGATCCTACAATGAGCAGTTCTTC. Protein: CASSEWGVGSYNEQFF.

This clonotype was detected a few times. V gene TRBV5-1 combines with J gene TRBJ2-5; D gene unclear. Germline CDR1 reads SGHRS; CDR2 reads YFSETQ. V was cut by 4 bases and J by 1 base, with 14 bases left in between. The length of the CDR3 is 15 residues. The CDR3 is CASSPYSSSQETQYF. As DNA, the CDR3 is TGCGCCAGCAGCCCTTATTCGTCCAGCCAAGAGACCCAGTACTTC.

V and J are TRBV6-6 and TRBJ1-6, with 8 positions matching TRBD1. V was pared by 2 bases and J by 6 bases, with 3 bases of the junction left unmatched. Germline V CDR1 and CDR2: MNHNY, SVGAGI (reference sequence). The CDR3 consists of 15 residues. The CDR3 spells CASSYGDRGNSPLHF. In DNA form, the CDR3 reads TGTGCCAGCAGTTACGGTGACAGGGGTAATTCACCCCTCCACTTT.

The CDR3 DNA sequence: TGTGCCAGCAGTGCAGGACAGGGGAAATTGAGCTACACCTTC. Amino acid sequence: CASSAGQGKLSYTF. The chain couples TRBV27 to TRBJ1-2; 9 bases map to TRBD1. The germline V gene encodes CDR1 MNHEY and CDR2 SMNVEV (reference sequence). The CDR3 length is 14 residues. The V segment lost 5 bases and the J segment 9 bases; nucleotides outside the gene matches: 10.

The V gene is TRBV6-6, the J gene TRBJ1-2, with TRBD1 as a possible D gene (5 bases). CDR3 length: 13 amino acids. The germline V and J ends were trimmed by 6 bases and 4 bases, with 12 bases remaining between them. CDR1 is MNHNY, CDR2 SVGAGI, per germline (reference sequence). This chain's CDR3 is CASSPVGVYGYTF. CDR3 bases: TGTGCCAGCAGCCCAGTGGGGGTCTATGGCTACACCTTC.

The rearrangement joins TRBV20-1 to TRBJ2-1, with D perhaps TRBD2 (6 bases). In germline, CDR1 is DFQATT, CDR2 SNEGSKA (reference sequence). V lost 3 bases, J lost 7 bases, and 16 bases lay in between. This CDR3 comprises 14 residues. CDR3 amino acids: CSASWVVRGNEQFF. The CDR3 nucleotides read TGCAGTGCTAGTTGGGTTGTCCGGGGGAATGAGCAGTTCTTC.

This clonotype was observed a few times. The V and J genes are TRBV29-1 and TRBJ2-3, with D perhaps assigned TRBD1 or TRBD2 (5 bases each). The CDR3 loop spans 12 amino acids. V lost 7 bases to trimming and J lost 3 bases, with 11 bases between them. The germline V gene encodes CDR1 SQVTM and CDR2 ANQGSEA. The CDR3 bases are TGCAGCGCGGCGAGGGGTACAGATACGCAGTATTTT. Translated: CSAARGTDTQYF.

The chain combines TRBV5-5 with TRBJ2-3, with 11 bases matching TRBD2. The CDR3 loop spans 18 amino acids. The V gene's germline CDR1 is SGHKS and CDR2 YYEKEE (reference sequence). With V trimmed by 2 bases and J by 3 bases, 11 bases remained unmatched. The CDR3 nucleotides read TGTGCCAGCAGCTTCCTTCCCCTAGCGGGGGGTGGAACAGATACGCAGTATTTT. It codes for CASSFLPLAGGGTDTQYF.

The CDR3 here is CASSLGHGVYTDTQYF. Written as DNA, the CDR3 is TGTGCCAGCAGTTTAGGACACGGAGTGTACACAGATACGCAGTATTTT. The chain joins TRBV12-3 or TRBV12-4 to TRBJ2-3; D is uncertain. V was pared by 1 base and J by 2 bases, with 13 bases between. The CDR3 consists of 16 residues.

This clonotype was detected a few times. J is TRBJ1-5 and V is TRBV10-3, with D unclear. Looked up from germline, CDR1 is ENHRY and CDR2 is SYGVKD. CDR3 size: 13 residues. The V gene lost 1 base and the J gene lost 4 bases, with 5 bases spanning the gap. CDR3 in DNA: TGTGCCATCAGTGAGTTACGAAATCAGCCCCAGCATTTT. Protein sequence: CAISELRNQPQHF.

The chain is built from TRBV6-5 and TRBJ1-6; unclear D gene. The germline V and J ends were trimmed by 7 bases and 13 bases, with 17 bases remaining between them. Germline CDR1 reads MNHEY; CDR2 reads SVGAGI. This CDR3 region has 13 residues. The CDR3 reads CASTPGNPPPLHF. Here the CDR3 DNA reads TGTGCCAGCACCCCCGGGAATCCTCCTCCCCTCCACTTT.

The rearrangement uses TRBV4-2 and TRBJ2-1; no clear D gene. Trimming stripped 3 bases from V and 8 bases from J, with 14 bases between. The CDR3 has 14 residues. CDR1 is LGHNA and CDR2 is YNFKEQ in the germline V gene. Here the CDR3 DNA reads TGTGCCAGCAGCCACGGCCCTGGGGTGGATGAGCAGTTCTTC. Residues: CASSHGPGVDEQFF.

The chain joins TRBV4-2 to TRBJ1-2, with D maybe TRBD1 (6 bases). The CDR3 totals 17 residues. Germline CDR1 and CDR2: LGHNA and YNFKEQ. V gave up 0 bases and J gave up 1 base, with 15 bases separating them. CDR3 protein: CASSQDVRQVDNYGYTF. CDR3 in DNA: TGTGCCAGCAGCCAAGACGTGAGACAGGTGGATAACTATGGCTACACCTTC.

The CDR3 sequence is CASCRGYDQETQYF. CDR3 DNA: TGTGCCAGCTGTAGGGGCTACGACCAAGAGACCCAGTACTTC. This chain uses TRBV5-6 with TRBJ2-5; tentative D call: TRBD1 (5 bases). Deletions cut 7 bases from V and 0 bases from J, with 13 bases between. The CDR3 extends over 14 amino acids. From germline, CDR1 is SGHDT and CDR2 YYEEEE.